This T cell receptor beta chain was sequenced during a study of T cells in Graves' hyperthyroidism and ophthalmopathy. Findings of the study overall: The model made its ophthalmopathy prediction, and onset followed a median approximately six months later.

There are 16 residues in the CDR3. V was pared by 5 bases and J by 1 base, with 7 bases of the junction left unmatched. Germline values: CDR1 MNHNS, CDR2 SASEGT. Authors of the study amplified TCR beta CDR3 regions from RNA transcripts. RT-PCR in the first round (using the HTBI primer set) targeted the TCR CDR3. TCRdb itself ran the multiplex PCR reads through MiXCR, one entry per CDR3 protein. The table includes some 460,000 distinct CDR3 sequences, about 15% detected once. This clonotype appeared a few times. Its cognate antigen is unknown. This receptor was identified in a woman younger than 35 with Graves' hyperthyroidism. The chain couples TRBV6-1 to TRBJ1-4, with 7 bases lining up with TRBD1. Sequencing input: blood. The CDR3 bases are TGTGCCAGCAGTCGCCGAGGGGGCAGAACTAATGAAAAACTGTTTTTT. Translated, it gives CASSRRGGRTNEKLFF.